The source of this T cell receptor beta chain is a study of siplizumab effects on memory and regulatory T cells. Regarding this clone: Its antigen is unidentified.

Study findings and constraints: With siplizumab, mappable alloreactive CD4+ clones averaged around 71% Treg-derived, versus about 29% in controls.

Sequencing was performed with immunoSEQ multiplex PCR; in TCRdb, only in-frame clones are kept and a portion is missing. The table records more than 60,000 clones, 93% of them present only once. What was sequenced was CD8+ T cells sorted from blood. This TCR came from a human donor in good health.

The CDR3 is CAIRGTDTQYF. Written as DNA, the CDR3 is TGTGCCATCAGGGGGACAGATACGCAGTATTTT. V and J are TRBV10-3 and TRBJ2-3; D gene ambiguous. The V gene's germline CDR1 is ENHRY and CDR2 SYGVKD. Trimming stripped 6 bases from V and 3 bases from J, with 4 bases between. This CDR3 spans 11 amino acids.